A selection of T cell receptor beta chains follows, all from one sample in a study of T cell changes during pregnancy in multiple sclerosis. Produced via immunoSEQ multiplex PCR; TCRdb's table is partial and in-frame only. The profile shows tens of thousands of clones, over 85% of them singletons. The material sequenced was peripheral blood, taken in the third trimester of pregnancy. These receptors came from a female donor in good health, enrolled as a control in a pregnancy study. The CDR3 runs from the conserved cysteine through the conserved F or W. The order of the fields is D gene, J gene, clone size, V gene, CDR3 protein. The D gene is left open where the match is weak. The size field is filled for only some rows; it gives once, few, many or a size class.

d_gene: NA
j_gene: TRBJ2-7
abundance: NA
v_gene: TRBV30
CDR3aa: CAWSRVQEQYF

d_gene: NA
j_gene: TRBJ1-1
abundance: NA
v_gene: TRBV4-1
CDR3aa: CASSQGAEMNTEAFF

d_gene: TRBD2
j_gene: TRBJ2-7
abundance: NA
v_gene: TRBV19
CDR3aa: CASSNPTSRGIEQYF

d_gene: TRBD2
j_gene: TRBJ2-7
abundance: NA
v_gene: TRBV27
CDR3aa: CASSLSSASGYYEQYF

d_gene: TRBD2
j_gene: TRBJ2-7
abundance: NA
v_gene: TRBV5-6
CDR3aa: CASSLGLAVYEQYF

d_gene: NA
j_gene: TRBJ1-2
abundance: NA
v_gene: TRBV5-1
CDR3aa: CASSPGGENYGYTF

d_gene: TRBD2
j_gene: TRBJ2-7
abundance: NA
v_gene: TRBV5-6
CDR3aa: CASSPKLGSGSSYEQYF

d_gene: TRBD1
j_gene: TRBJ2-3
abundance: NA
v_gene: TRBV10-3
CDR3aa: CAISEGQVGQSDTQYF

d_gene: NA
j_gene: TRBJ2-2
abundance: NA
v_gene: TRBV29-1
CDR3aa: CSVESGQGSTGELFF

d_gene: NA
j_gene: TRBJ1-2
abundance: NA
v_gene: TRBV28
CDR3aa: CASSGGQVANYGYTF

d_gene: NA
j_gene: TRBJ2-2
abundance: NA
v_gene: TRBV29-1
CDR3aa: CSAKLAGELFF

d_gene: TRBD2
j_gene: TRBJ2-2
abundance: NA
v_gene: TRBV4-1
CDR3aa: CASSPLAGTTTGELFF

d_gene: NA
j_gene: TRBJ1-5
abundance: NA
v_gene: TRBV28
CDR3aa: CASSLMAGVNQPQHF

d_gene: NA
j_gene: TRBJ1-5
abundance: NA
v_gene: TRBV6-5
CDR3aa: CASRAAGNQPQHF

d_gene: TRBD2
j_gene: TRBJ2-7
abundance: NA
v_gene: TRBV7-9
CDR3aa: CASSLVTGGNYEQYF

d_gene: TRBD2
j_gene: TRBJ2-3
abundance: NA
v_gene: TRBV4-1
CDR3aa: CASSQFLAGGTDTQYF

d_gene: NA
j_gene: TRBJ1-2
abundance: NA
v_gene: TRBV28
CDR3aa: CASSTGTGGYGYTF

d_gene: TRBD1
j_gene: TRBJ2-7
abundance: NA
v_gene: TRBV25-1
CDR3aa: CASSRGQGARDEQYF

d_gene: TRBD2
j_gene: TRBJ2-5
abundance: NA
v_gene: TRBV2
CDR3aa: CASSRGVWENQETQYF

d_gene: TRBD2
j_gene: TRBJ2-2
abundance: NA
v_gene: TRBV9
CDR3aa: CASSGLAGEGAGELFF

d_gene: TRBD1
j_gene: TRBJ2-3
abundance: NA
v_gene: TRBV27
CDR3aa: CASSSMTGGGRDTQYF

d_gene: TRBD1
j_gene: TRBJ1-3
abundance: NA
v_gene: TRBV6-5
CDR3aa: CASSPRDRDHNTIYF

d_gene: TRBD1
j_gene: TRBJ2-1
abundance: NA
v_gene: TRBV11-2
CDR3aa: CASSPQGARNEQFF

d_gene: TRBD1
j_gene: TRBJ2-2
abundance: NA
v_gene: TRBV7-6
CDR3aa: CASSPRQGVNGELFF

d_gene: NA
j_gene: TRBJ1-1
abundance: NA
v_gene: TRBV6-1
CDR3aa: CASSEAPGSMNTEAFF

d_gene: TRBD1
j_gene: TRBJ1-2
abundance: NA
v_gene: TRBV28
CDR3aa: CASSLVFVTGGIYTF

d_gene: NA
j_gene: TRBJ1-2
abundance: NA
v_gene: TRBV10-3
CDR3aa: CAISESEGSNYGYTF

d_gene: NA
j_gene: TRBJ2-7
abundance: NA
v_gene: TRBV5-1
CDR3aa: CASSLQTTSYEQYF

d_gene: NA
j_gene: TRBJ1-5
abundance: NA
v_gene: TRBV2
CDR3aa: CASIDSQVNQPQHF

d_gene: TRBD1
j_gene: TRBJ1-5
abundance: NA
v_gene: TRBV19
CDR3aa: CASSRMGGQGNSNQPQHF

d_gene: NA
j_gene: TRBJ1-3
abundance: NA
v_gene: TRBV2
CDR3aa: CASSDGGHPVGNTIYF

d_gene: TRBD1
j_gene: TRBJ2-3
abundance: many
v_gene: TRBV6-4
CDR3aa: CASSDGTGGTDTQYF

d_gene: NA
j_gene: TRBJ1-4
abundance: NA
v_gene: TRBV2
CDR3aa: CASSVTRGVNEKLFF

d_gene: TRBD2
j_gene: TRBJ2-1
abundance: NA
v_gene: TRBV7-6
CDR3aa: CASSLRVLAGGPIKEWNEQFF

d_gene: TRBD2
j_gene: TRBJ2-7
abundance: NA
v_gene: TRBV5-1
CDR3aa: CASSLEALAGVAEQYF

d_gene: TRBD1
j_gene: TRBJ2-7
abundance: NA
v_gene: TRBV28
CDR3aa: CASSEGQYYEQYF

d_gene: TRBD2
j_gene: TRBJ2-3
abundance: NA
v_gene: TRBV10-3
CDR3aa: CAISGTSGGDGDTQYF

d_gene: TRBD1
j_gene: TRBJ2-1
abundance: NA
v_gene: TRBV25-1
CDR3aa: CASSRDRSYNEQFF

d_gene: TRBD1
j_gene: TRBJ2-7
abundance: NA
v_gene: TRBV5-1
CDR3aa: CASSHGTGGGYEQYF

d_gene: TRBD1
j_gene: TRBJ2-5
abundance: NA
v_gene: TRBV5-1
CDR3aa: CASSLGQGPQETQYF